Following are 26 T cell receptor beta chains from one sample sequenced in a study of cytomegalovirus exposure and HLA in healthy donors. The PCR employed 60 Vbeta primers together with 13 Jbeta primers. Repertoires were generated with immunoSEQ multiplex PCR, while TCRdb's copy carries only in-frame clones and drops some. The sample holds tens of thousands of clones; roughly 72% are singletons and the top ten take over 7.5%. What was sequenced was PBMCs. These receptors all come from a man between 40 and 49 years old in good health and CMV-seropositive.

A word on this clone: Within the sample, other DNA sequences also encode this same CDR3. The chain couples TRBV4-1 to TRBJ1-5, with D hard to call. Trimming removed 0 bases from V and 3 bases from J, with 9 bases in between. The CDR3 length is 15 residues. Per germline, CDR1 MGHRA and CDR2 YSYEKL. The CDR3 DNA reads TGCGCCAGCAGCCAAGACCCCACAGTCAATCAGCCCCAGCATTTT. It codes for CASSQDPTVNQPQHF.

The CDR3 protein is CASSLLRGGEQYF. DNA of the CDR3: TGTGCCAGCAGCTTACTCAGGGGTGGCGAGCAGTACTTC. V gene TRBV7-8 combines with J gene TRBJ2-5, with D perhaps TRBD1 (6 bases). The better agreement between TRBJ2-7 and the DNA end casts doubt on the J call. The germline gives CDR1 SGHVS, CDR2 FQNEAQ. This CDR3 spans 13 amino acids.

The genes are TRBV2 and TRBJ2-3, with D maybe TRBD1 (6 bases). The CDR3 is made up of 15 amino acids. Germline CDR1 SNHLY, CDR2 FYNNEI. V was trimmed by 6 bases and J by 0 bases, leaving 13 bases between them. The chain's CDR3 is CASRPDRISTDTQYF. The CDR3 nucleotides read TGTGCCAGCAGACCTGACAGGATTAGCACAGATACGCAGTATTTT.

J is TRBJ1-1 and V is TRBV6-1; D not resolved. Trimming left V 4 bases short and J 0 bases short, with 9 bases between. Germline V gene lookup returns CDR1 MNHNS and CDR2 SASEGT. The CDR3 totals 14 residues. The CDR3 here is CASSGSQLNTEAFF. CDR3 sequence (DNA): TGTGCCAGCAGTGGGAGCCAGCTGAACACTGAAGCTTTCTTT.

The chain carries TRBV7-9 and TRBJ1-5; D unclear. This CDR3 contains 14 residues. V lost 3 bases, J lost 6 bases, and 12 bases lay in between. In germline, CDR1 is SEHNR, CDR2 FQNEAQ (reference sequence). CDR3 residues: CASSFPGEVQPQHF. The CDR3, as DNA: TGTGCCAGCAGCTTTCCCGGGGAGGTTCAGCCCCAGCATTTT.

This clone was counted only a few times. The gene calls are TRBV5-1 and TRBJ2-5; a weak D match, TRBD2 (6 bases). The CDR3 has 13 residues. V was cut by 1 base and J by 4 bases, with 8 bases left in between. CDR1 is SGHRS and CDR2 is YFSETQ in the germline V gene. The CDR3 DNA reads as TGCGCCAGCAGCTTGCTGGGGGGAGAGACCCAGTACTTC. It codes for CASSLLGGETQYF.

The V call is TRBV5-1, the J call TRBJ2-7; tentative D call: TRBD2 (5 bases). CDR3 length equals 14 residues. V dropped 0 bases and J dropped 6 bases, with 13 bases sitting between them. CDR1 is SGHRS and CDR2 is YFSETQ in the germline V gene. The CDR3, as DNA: TGCGCCAGCAGCTTGGTGGCAGCGGAGCTCGAGCAGTACTTC. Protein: CASSLVAAELEQYF. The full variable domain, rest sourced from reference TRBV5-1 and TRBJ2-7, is KAGVTQTPRYLIKTRGQQVTLSCSPISGHRSVSWYQQTPGQGLQFLFEYFSETQRNKGNFPGRFSGRQFSNSRSEMNVSTLELGDSALYLCASSLVAAELEQYFGPGTRLTVT.

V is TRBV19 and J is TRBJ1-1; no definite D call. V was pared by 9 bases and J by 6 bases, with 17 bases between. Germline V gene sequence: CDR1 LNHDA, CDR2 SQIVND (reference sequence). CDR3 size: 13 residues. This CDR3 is CASTGLKVSEAFF. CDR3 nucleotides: TGTGCCAGCACCGGGTTAAAGGTCTCTGAAGCTTTCTTT.

The CDR3 spells CASSPGVGRRSEAFF. The CDR3, as DNA: TGTGCCAGCTCACCAGGAGTCGGCAGAAGATCTGAAGCTTTCTTT. This sequence joins TRBV18 and TRBJ1-1; D gene unclear. The CDR3 is made up of 15 amino acids. The V gene's germline CDR1 is KGHSH and CDR2 LQKENI. Trimming stripped 2 bases from V and 6 bases from J, with 16 bases between. The whole variable domain, filled in from reference TRBV18 and TRBJ1-1, reads NAGVMQNPRHLVRRRGQEARLRCSPMKGHSHVYWYRQLPEEGLKFMVYLQKENIIDESGMPKERFSAEFPKEGPSILRIQQVVRGDSAAYFCASSPGVGRRSEAFFGQGTRLTVV.

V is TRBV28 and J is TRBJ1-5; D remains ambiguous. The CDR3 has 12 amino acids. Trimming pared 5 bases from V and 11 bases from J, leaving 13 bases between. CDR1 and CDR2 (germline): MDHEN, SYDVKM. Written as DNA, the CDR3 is TGTGCCAGCAGTCCCGTGAGGTTGTCCCAGCATTTT. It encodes CASSPVRLSQHF.

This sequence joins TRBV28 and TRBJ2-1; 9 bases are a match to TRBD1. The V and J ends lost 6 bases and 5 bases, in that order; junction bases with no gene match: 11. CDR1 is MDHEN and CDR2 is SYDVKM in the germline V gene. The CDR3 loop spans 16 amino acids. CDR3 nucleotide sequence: TGTGCCAGCAGCGCTAAGCCGGGGACAGGGAACAATGAGCAGTTCTTC. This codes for CASSAKPGTGNNEQFF. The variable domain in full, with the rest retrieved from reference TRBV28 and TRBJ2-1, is DVKVTQSSRYLVKRTGEKVFLECVQDMDHENMFWYRQDPGLGLRLIYFSYDVKMKEKGDIPEGYSVSREKKERFSLILESASTNQTSMYLCASSAKPGTGNNEQFFGPGTRLTVL.

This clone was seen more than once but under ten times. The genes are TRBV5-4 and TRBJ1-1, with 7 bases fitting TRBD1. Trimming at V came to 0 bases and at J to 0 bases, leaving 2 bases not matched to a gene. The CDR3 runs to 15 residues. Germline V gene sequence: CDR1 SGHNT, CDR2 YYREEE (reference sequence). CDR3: CASSLATGVNTEAFF. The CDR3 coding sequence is TGTGCCAGCAGCTTGGCCACAGGGGTGAACACTGAAGCTTTCTTT.

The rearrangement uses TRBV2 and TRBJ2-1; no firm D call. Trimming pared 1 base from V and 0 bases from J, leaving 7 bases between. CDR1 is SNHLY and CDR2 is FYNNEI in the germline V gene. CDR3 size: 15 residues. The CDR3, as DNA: TGTGCCAGCAGTGAAGTGCGGAGCTCCTACAATGAGCAGTTCTTC. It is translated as CASSEVRSSYNEQFF.

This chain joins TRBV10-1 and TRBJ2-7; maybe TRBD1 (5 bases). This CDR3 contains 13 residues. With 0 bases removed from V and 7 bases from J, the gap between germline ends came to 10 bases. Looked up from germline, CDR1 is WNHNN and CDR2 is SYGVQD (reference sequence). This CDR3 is CASSESAGREQYF. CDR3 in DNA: TGCGCCAGCAGTGAGTCAGCAGGGCGGGAGCAGTACTTC.

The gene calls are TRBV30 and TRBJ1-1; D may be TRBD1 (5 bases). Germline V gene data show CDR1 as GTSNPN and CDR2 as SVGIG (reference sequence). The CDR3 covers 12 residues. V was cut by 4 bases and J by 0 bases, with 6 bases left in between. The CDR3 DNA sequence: TGTGCCTGGACGACAGTGAACACTGAAGCTTTCTTT. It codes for CAWTTVNTEAFF.

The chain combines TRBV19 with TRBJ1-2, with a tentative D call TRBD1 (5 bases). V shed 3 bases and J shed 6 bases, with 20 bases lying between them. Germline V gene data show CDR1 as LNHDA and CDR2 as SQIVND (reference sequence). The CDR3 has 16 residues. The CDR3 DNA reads TGTGCCAGTAGTATCCTCCTCCCCGCAGGGCCGAATGGCTACACCTTC. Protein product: CASSILLPAGPNGYTF. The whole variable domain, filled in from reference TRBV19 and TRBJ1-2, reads DGGITQSPKYLFRKEGQNVTLSCEQNLNHDAMYWYRQDPGQGLRLIYYSQIVNDFQKGDIAEGYSVSREKKESFPLTVTSAQKNPTAFYLCASSILLPAGPNGYTFGSGTRLTVV.

Here the CDR3 DNA reads TGTGCCAGAAGCCCAGAACTAGCGGGGGAGCACCCTAGCCAAAACATTCAGTACTTC. Its protein is CARSPELAGEHPSQNIQYF. The chain is built from TRBV5-3 and TRBJ2-4; 11 nucleotides align to TRBD2. TRBV5-3 is flagged as an ORF with uncertain function. The junction had 17 bases not matched to a gene; V was cut back by 4 bases and J by 5 bases. CDR3 length equals 19 residues.

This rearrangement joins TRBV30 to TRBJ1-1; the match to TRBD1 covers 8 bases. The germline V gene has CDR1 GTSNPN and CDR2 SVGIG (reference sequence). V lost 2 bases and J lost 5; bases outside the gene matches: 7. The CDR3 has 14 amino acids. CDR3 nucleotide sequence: TGTGCCTGGAGTTACCGGGACAGGACAACTGAAGCTTTCTTT. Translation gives CAWSYRDRTTEAFF. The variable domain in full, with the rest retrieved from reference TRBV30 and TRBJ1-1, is SQTIHQWPATLVQPVGSPLSLECTVEGTSNPNLYWYRQAAGRGLQLLFYSVGIGQISSEVPQNLSASRPQDRQFILSSKKLLLSDSGFYLCAWSYRDRTTEAFFGQGTRLTVV.

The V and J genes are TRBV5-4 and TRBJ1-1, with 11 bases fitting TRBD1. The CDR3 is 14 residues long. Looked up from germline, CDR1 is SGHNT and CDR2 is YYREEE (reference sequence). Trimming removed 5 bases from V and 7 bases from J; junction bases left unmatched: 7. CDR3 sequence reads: CASRTDRGRVEAFF. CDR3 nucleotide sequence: TGTGCCAGCAGGACGGACAGGGGGCGGGTTGAAGCTTTCTTT.

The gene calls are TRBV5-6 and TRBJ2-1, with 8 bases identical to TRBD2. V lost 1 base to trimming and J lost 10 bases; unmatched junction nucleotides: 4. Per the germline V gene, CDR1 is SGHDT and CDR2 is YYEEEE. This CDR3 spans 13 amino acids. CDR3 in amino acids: CASSLFAGGEQFF. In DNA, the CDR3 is TGTGCCAGCAGCTTGTTCGCGGGAGGAGAGCAGTTCTTC.

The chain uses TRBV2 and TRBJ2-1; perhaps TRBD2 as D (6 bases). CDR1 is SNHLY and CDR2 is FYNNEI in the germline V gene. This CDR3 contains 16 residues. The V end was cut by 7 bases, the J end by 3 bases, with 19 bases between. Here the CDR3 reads CASTMGGSTLYNEQFF. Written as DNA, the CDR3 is TGTGCCAGCACCATGGGGGGTAGCACCCTCTACAATGAGCAGTTCTTC.

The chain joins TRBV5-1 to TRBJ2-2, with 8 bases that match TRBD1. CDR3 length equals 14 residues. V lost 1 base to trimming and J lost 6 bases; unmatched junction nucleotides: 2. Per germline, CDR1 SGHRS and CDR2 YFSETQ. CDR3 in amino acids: CASSLTGGSGELFF. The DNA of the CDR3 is TGCGCCAGCAGCTTGACAGGGGGGTCCGGGGAGCTGTTTTTT.

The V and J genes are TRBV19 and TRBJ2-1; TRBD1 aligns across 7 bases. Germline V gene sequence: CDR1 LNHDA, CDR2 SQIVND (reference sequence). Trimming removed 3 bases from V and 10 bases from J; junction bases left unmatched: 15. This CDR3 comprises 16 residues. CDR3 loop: CASSMRPTGSKGEQFF. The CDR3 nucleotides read TGTGCCAGTAGTATGCGGCCGACAGGGTCCAAGGGAGAGCAGTTCTTC. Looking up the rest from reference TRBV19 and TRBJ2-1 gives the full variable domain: DGGITQSPKYLFRKEGQNVTLSCEQNLNHDAMYWYRQDPGQGLRLIYYSQIVNDFQKGDIAEGYSVSREKKESFPLTVTSAQKNPTAFYLCASSMRPTGSKGEQFFGPGTRLTVL.

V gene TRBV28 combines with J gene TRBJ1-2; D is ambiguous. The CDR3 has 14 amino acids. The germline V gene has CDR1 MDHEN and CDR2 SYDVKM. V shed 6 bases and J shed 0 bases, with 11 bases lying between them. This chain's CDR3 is CASSTGLANYGYTF. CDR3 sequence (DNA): TGTGCCAGCAGCACCGGACTCGCTAACTATGGCTACACCTTC.

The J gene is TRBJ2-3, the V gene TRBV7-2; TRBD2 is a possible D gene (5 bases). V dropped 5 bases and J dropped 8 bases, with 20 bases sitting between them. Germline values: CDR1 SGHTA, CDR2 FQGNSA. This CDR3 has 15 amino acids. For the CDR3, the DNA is TGTGCCAGCAGCCCCGGGAAAGAGGGATCTGGTACGCAGTATTTT. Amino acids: CASSPGKEGSGTQYF.

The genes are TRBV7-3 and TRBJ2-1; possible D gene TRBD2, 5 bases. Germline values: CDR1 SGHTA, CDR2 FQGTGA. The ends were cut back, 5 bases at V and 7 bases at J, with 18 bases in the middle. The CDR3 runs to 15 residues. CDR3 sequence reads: CASSDSSTSGNEQFF. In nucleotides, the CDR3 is TGTGCCAGCAGCGATTCTAGCACCTCGGGGAATGAGCAGTTCTTC.